The next 21 T cell receptor beta chains were all read from a single sample in a study of blood T cell repertoires in COVID-19. Sequencing was performed with immunoSEQ multiplex PCR; in TCRdb, only in-frame clones are kept and a portion is missing. The sample shows roughly 300,000 clones, 65% to 85% of them seen only once. The specimen was peripheral blood. These receptors all stem from a woman in her fifties or sixties with acute or convalescent COVID-19.

This clone was seen once. The chain recombines TRBV7-9 with TRBJ2-3; no definite D call. The CDR3 runs 11 residues. V was shortened by 4 bases and J by 6 bases, with 5 bases between the two germline ends. Germline V gene data show CDR1 as SEHNR and CDR2 as FQNEAQ (reference sequence). The CDR3 sequence is CASSSFDTQYF. The CDR3, as DNA: TGTGCCAGCAGCTCGTTCGATACGCAGTATTTT.

The chain employs TRBV3-1 (or the pseudogene TRBV3-2) and TRBJ2-1; a weak D match, TRBD2 (6 bases). Germline V CDR1 and CDR2: LGHDT, YNNKEL (reference sequence). This CDR3 spans 21 amino acids. Trimming took off 0 bases at V and 7 bases at J, with 31 bases between the two ends. DNA for the CDR3: TGTGCCAGCAGCCAAGATTTGGATTACTTGGCGGGAACCTCCCCTGGAAATGAGCAGTTCTTC. Amino acid sequence: CASSQDLDYLAGTSPGNEQFF.

This sequence joins TRBV6-1 and TRBJ2-2; 8 nucleotides align to TRBD1. The V and J ends lost 2 bases and 5 bases, in that order; junction bases with no gene match: 7. The CDR3 covers 16 residues. CDR1 and CDR2 (germline): MNHNS, SASEGT. CDR3 sequence reads: CASSELRTGITGELFF. The CDR3 region has the DNA TGTGCCAGCAGTGAACTACGGACAGGGATAACCGGGGAGCTGTTTTTT.

This clone was seen only once. The rearrangement uses TRBV3-1 (or the pseudogene TRBV3-2) and TRBJ1-5, with 9 bases matching TRBD1. Germline loops: CDR1 LGHDT, CDR2 YNNKEL (reference sequence). V lost 3 bases, J lost 6 bases, and 6 bases stayed unmatched. This CDR3 has 15 amino acids. CDR3 DNA: TGTGCCAGCAGCCATCTCGGGGACAGGGCTCAGCCCCAGCATTTT. It translates to CASSHLGDRAQPQHF.

V gene TRBV5-5 combines with J gene TRBJ1-3; 8 bases align to TRBD1. CDR3 size: 15 residues. J gave up 2 bases and V 3 bases, and 4 bases lay outside the gene matches. Germline loops: CDR1 SGHKS, CDR2 YYEKEE (reference sequence). Written as DNA, the CDR3 is TGTGCCAGCAGCTCCGGACAGGGACCTGGAAACACCATATATTTT. Translation: CASSSGQGPGNTIYF.

A single count supports this clone. The chain is built from TRBV7-2 and TRBJ1-5; D uncertain. Deletions cut 4 bases from V and 4 bases from J, with 11 bases between. This CDR3 has 14 amino acids. The germline V gene has CDR1 SGHTA and CDR2 FQGNSA. The CDR3 DNA sequence: TGTGCCAGCAGCTCCTGGGCCGATAATCAGCCCCAGCATTTT. Translated, it gives CASSSWADNQPQHF. The full variable domain, in which reference TRBV7-2 and TRBJ1-5 provide the parts outside the CDR3, is GAGVSQSPSNKVTEKGKDVELRCDPISGHTALYWYRQSLGQGLEFLIYFQGNSAPDKSGLPSDRFSAERTGGSVSTLTIQRTQQEDSAVYLCASSSWADNQPQHFGDGTRLSIL.

V is TRBV6-5 and J is TRBJ2-7, with 11 bases that match TRBD1. Trimming at V came to 6 bases and at J to 3 bases, leaving 7 bases not matched to a gene. Germline values: CDR1 MNHEY, CDR2 SVGAGI. This CDR3 comprises 15 residues. The CDR3 nucleotides are TGTGCCAGCAGGAAGGGACAGGGGGTGATCTACGAGCAGTACTTC. Translating gives CASRKGQGVIYEQYF.

The rearrangement links TRBV5-1 to TRBJ1-2; D not resolved. CDR3 length equals 14 residues. V was clipped by 0 bases and J by 6 bases, with 12 bases between them. Germline CDR1 SGHRS, CDR2 YFSETQ. The CDR3 nucleotides are TGCGCCAGCAGCTTGGCGGGGTTTGGGGATGGCTACACCTTC. Translated: CASSLAGFGDGYTF.

The genes are TRBV28 and TRBJ1-1; D may be TRBD1 (6 bases). The CDR3 totals 14 residues. Trimming pared 4 bases from V and 13 bases from J, leaving 22 bases between. Germline CDR1 MDHEN, CDR2 SYDVKM. The CDR3 sequence: CASSSGRDTGFGFF. CDR3 sequence (DNA): TGTGCCAGCAGTTCCGGCCGGGACACCGGATTTGGTTTCTTT. The whole variable domain, filled in from reference TRBV28 and TRBJ1-1, reads DVKVTQSSRYLVKRTGEKVFLECVQDMDHENMFWYRQDPGLGLRLIYFSYDVKMKEKGDIPEGYSVSREKKERFSLILESASTNQTSMYLCASSSGRDTGFGFFGQGTRLTVV.

V gene TRBV2 combines with J gene TRBJ1-4; 7 nucleotides line up with TRBD1. The V gene end was trimmed by 7 bases and the J gene end by 8 bases; junction bases not matched to a gene: 10. This CDR3 has 14 residues. Germline CDR1 and CDR2: SNHLY and FYNNEI. The CDR3 is CASIVQGVGEKLFF. As DNA, the CDR3 is TGTGCCAGCATCGTTCAGGGGGTAGGAGAAAAACTGTTTTTT.

The chain has TRBV5-1 and TRBJ2-3; 12 bases line up with TRBD2. CDR3 length: 16 residues. The germline gives CDR1 SGHRS, CDR2 YFSETQ. The junction had 4 bases not matched to a gene; V was cut back by 5 bases and J by 0 bases. CDR3 sequence reads: CASRQGTSGSTDTQYF. CDR3 bases: TGCGCCAGCAGACAAGGGACTAGCGGGAGCACAGATACGCAGTATTTT. The full variable domain, rest sourced from reference TRBV5-1 and TRBJ2-3, is KAGVTQTPRYLIKTRGQQVTLSCSPISGHRSVSWYQQTPGQGLQFLFEYFSETQRNKGNFPGRFSGRQFSNSRSEMNVSTLELGDSALYLCASRQGTSGSTDTQYFGPGTRLTVL.

This rearrangement joins TRBV6-5 to TRBJ1-6, with TRBD1 identical over 10 bases. J gave up 10 bases and V 6 bases, and 6 bases lay outside the gene matches. The V gene's germline CDR1 is MNHEY and CDR2 SVGAGI. CDR3 length: 14 amino acids. CDR3 coding DNA: TGTGCCAGCAGAGCCGGGACAGGGGACTCACCCCTCCACTTT. It codes for CASRAGTGDSPLHF.

The V gene is TRBV3-1 (or the pseudogene TRBV3-2), the J gene TRBJ1-2, with a weak D call TRBD1 (5 bases). Germline lookup yields CDR1 LGHDT and CDR2 YNNKEL (reference sequence). V lost 6 bases to trimming and J lost 6 bases, with 14 bases between them. There are 13 residues in the CDR3. The CDR3 loop reads CASRPGRENGYTF. DNA for the CDR3: TGTGCCAGCAGGCCGGGCAGGGAAAATGGCTACACCTTC.

This rearrangement joins TRBV7-2 to TRBJ2-2; the match to TRBD1 covers 8 bases. Germline CDR1 is SGHTA and CDR2 is FQGNSA. The CDR3 extends over 15 amino acids. V shed 6 bases, J shed 0 bases, and the junction held 3 bases outside the gene matches. The CDR3 here is CASRRTGTNTGELFF. The CDR3 nucleotides are TGTGCCAGCAGACGGACAGGGACGAACACCGGGGAGCTGTTTTTT. The variable domain in full, with the rest retrieved from reference TRBV7-2 and TRBJ2-2, is GAGVSQSPSNKVTEKGKDVELRCDPISGHTALYWYRQSLGQGLEFLIYFQGNSAPDKSGLPSDRFSAERTGGSVSTLTIQRTQQEDSAVYLCASRRTGTNTGELFFGEGSRLTVL.

This clone was seen just once. Other nucleotide sequences in the sample specify the same CDR3. The CDR3 reads CASSLGRGEITDTQYF. In DNA form, the CDR3 reads TGCGCCAGCAGCTTGGGGCGGGGGGAAATCACAGATACGCAGTATTTT. The rearrangement joins TRBV5-1 to TRBJ2-3; 8 bases map to TRBD2. The trim removed 0 bases at V and 2 bases at J, leaving 5 bases unmatched. This CDR3 region has 16 residues. The germline V gene has CDR1 SGHRS and CDR2 YFSETQ.

The chain uses TRBV7-2 and TRBJ2-7, with 7 bases lining up with TRBD2. J lost 2 bases, V lost 5 bases, and 9 bases had no gene match. Germline V gene lookup returns CDR1 SGHTA and CDR2 FQGNSA. CDR3 length: 15 amino acids. Here the CDR3 DNA reads TGTGCCAGCAGCCACCTTCCTAGCGGAGCCTACGAGCAGTACTTC. This sequence encodes CASSHLPSGAYEQYF. The variable domain in full, completed from reference TRBV7-2 and TRBJ2-7, reads GAGVSQSPSNKVTEKGKDVELRCDPISGHTALYWYRQSLGQGLEFLIYFQGNSAPDKSGLPSDRFSAERTGGSVSTLTIQRTQQEDSAVYLCASSHLPSGAYEQYFGPGTRLTVT.

The CDR3 reads CASSAWGDNEKLFF. The CDR3 DNA reads TGTGCCAGCAGCGCCTGGGGAGATAATGAAAAACTGTTTTTT. This chain uses TRBV14 with TRBJ1-4; D gene ambiguous. Per the germline V gene, CDR1 is SGHDN and CDR2 is FVKESK. Trimming removed 5 bases at V and 4 bases at J, with 11 bases between. The CDR3 sequence is 14 residues long.

The CDR3 region is CASSFSGGLRIGELFF. The CDR3 nucleotides read TGCGCCAGCAGCTTCTCAGGGGGATTACGGATCGGGGAGCTGTTTTTT. The J gene is TRBJ2-2, the V gene TRBV5-1; 7 bases align to TRBD1. This CDR3 is built from 16 residues. Germline V gene lookup returns CDR1 SGHRS and CDR2 YFSETQ. J gave up 7 bases and V 2 bases, and 11 bases lay outside the gene matches.

Only one count was recorded for this clone. V usage is TRBV24-1 and J usage is TRBJ2-5; the match to TRBD1 covers 10 bases. Germline values: CDR1 KGHDR, CDR2 SFDVKD. The CDR3 is 16 residues long. J was trimmed by 4 bases and V by 2 bases; bases with no gene match: 6. CDR3 amino acids: CATSDSGTGDRETQYF. In DNA form, the CDR3 reads TGTGCCACCAGTGATTCGGGGACAGGGGATCGAGAGACCCAGTACTTC.

The chain recombines TRBV27 with TRBJ1-6; D unclear. Trimming shortened V by 3 bases and J by 7 bases, and 10 bases separated the two germline ends. Germline values: CDR1 MNHEY, CDR2 SMNVEV (reference sequence). CDR3 length: 14 amino acids. In DNA, the CDR3 is TGTGCCAGCAGTTTCCTGGGGAGGAATTCACCCCTCCACTTT. The encoded protein is CASSFLGRNSPLHF.

The V call is TRBV29-1, the J call TRBJ2-1; 10 bases agree with TRBD2. V was pared by 5 bases and J by 8 bases, with 9 bases of the junction left unmatched. Germline CDR1 SQVTM, CDR2 ANQGSEA. The CDR3 sequence is 14 residues long. The CDR3 loop reads CSVLGTSAPDEQFF. The CDR3 DNA follows: TGCAGCGTTCTCGGGACTAGCGCCCCGGATGAGCAGTTCTTC.